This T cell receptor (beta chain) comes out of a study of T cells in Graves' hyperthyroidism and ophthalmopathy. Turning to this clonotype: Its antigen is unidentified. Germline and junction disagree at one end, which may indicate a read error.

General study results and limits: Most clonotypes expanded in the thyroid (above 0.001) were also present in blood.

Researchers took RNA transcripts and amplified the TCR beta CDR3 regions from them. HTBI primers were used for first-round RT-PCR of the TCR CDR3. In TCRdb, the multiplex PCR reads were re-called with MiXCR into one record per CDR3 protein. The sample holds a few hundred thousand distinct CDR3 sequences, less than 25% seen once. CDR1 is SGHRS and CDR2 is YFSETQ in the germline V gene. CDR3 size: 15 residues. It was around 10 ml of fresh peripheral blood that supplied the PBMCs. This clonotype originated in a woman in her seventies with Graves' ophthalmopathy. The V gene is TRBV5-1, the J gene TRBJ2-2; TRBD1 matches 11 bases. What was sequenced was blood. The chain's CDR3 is CASSLGTGGAGELFF. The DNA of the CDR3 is TGTGCCAGCAGCCTCGGGACAGGGGGTGCCGGGGAGCTGTTTTTT.